Included here is one TCR beta chain sequence, with context. Original data processing: Counts of nucleated cells, estimated from reference gene primer amplification, were obtained. Assay: immunoSEQ multiplex PCR; the TCRdb copy retains only in-frame clones and omits some. V and J calls plus clone size are reproduced from that table; the DNA served to infer D and trimming. The sample has 25,000 to 30,000 clones, 80% to 90% seen once. This sample is part of a study of blood T cell repertoires in COVID-19. Study background: Some COVID-19 samples were acute and others convalescent; all came from the United States, Italy and Spain. T cells, B-cell-depleted T cells, or PBMCs supplied cDNA or gDNA.

The CDR3 spans 14 residues. V lost 2 bases to trimming and J lost 7 bases, with 14 bases between them. Germline V lookup: CDR1 LNHDA, CDR2 SQIVND (reference sequence). The sequencing sample was made of peripheral blood. The chain uses TRBV19 and TRBJ1-2; a possible D gene is TRBD1 (6 bases). This clonotype originated in a human donor in a cohort sampled during active COVID-19. In DNA form, the CDR3 reads TGTGCCAGTAGTATATCGGTGGCAGGGGCTGGCTACACCTTC. The encoded protein is CASSISVAGAGYTF.